This note documents a single T cell receptor beta chain sequence. cDNA came from approximately 0.5 to 1 ug RNA primed by random hexamers. Each CDR3 protein is one row after TCRdb ran MiXCR on the immunoSEQ multiplex PCR reads. The data show about 120,000 distinct CDR3 sequences, with around 94% seen just once and around 0.2% held by the top ten. Susac syndrome patients met recently defined diagnostic criteria for definite or probable disease. The data are from a study of CD8 T cells in Susac syndrome. The ends lost 3 bases at V and 6 bases at J; junction bases unmatched: 6. The CDR3 loop spans 14 amino acids.

The rearrangement uses TRBV12-3 or TRBV12-4 and TRBJ2-7, with 9 bases lining up with TRBD1. This sequence was found in a human donor with Susac syndrome. The sample was CD8+ T cells from PBMCs. CDR3 region: CASSFSGQGGEQYF. The CDR3 DNA reads as TGTGCCAGCAGTTTTTCGGGACAGGGAGGCGAGCAGTACTTC.